The 14 T cell receptor beta chains below all came from one sample that was sequenced in a study of cytomegalovirus exposure and HLA in healthy donors. Assay: immunoSEQ multiplex PCR; the TCRdb copy retains only in-frame clones and omits some. This table holds about 220,000 clones, about 89% found once. The sample comprised PBMCs. The receptors originated from a woman between 18 and 29 years old in good health and CMV-seronegative.

This clone has more than one count but fewer than ten. V usage is TRBV11-2 and J usage is TRBJ1-1, with 7 nucleotides matching TRBD1. V shed 3 bases and J 5 bases; nucleotides not matched to a gene: 6. This CDR3 is 14 amino acids long. The germline gives CDR1 SGHAT, CDR2 FQNNGV. The CDR3 sequence is CASSFYDRATEAFF. The CDR3 bases are TGTGCCAGCAGCTTTTATGACAGGGCAACTGAAGCTTTCTTT.

This clone has just a few counts. The gene calls are TRBV4-2 and TRBJ2-7; D is possibly TRBD2 (5 bases). This CDR3 has 15 residues. V shed 1 base and J shed 0 bases, with 10 bases lying between them. Germline loops: CDR1 LGHNA, CDR2 YNFKEQ. This chain's CDR3 is CASSQASGSSYEQYF. The CDR3 region has the DNA TGTGCCAGCAGCCAAGCCAGCGGAAGCTCCTACGAGCAGTACTTC.

The chain joins TRBV12-5 to TRBJ2-1; 8 nucleotides align to TRBD1. This CDR3 spans 15 amino acids. Germline loops: CDR1 LGHNT, CDR2 FRNRAP. V was pared by 1 base and J by 4 bases, with 3 bases of the junction left unmatched. Here the CDR3 reads CASGLGGQAYNEQFF. The DNA for the CDR3 is TGTGCTAGTGGTTTGGGGGGACAGGCATACAATGAGCAGTTCTTC.

This clone is a singleton in its sample. The chain couples TRBV28 to TRBJ2-1; 11 bases line up with TRBD2. Trimming took 5 bases from V and 7 from J; bases not matched to a gene: 16. In germline, CDR1 is MDHEN, CDR2 SYDVKM. The CDR3 is 18 amino acids. The CDR3 DNA reads TGTGCCAGCAGTAGCCTCGGACTAGCGGGTTGGGGTTGGAATGAGCAGTTCTTC. This translates into CASSSLGLAGWGWNEQFF.

The sample holds one count of this clone. This rearrangement joins TRBV27 to TRBJ1-1, with D perhaps matching TRBD1 (6 bases). The CDR3 runs to 14 residues. V was shortened by 3 bases and J by 1 base, with 9 bases between the two germline ends. Germline V lookup: CDR1 MNHEY, CDR2 SMNVEV (reference sequence). As DNA, the CDR3 is TGTGCCAGCAGTTTTCACAGGGAGAACACTGAAGCTTTCTTT. This codes for CASSFHRENTEAFF.

The chain is built from TRBV6-5 and TRBJ1-1, with a tentative D call TRBD1 (6 bases). V dropped 6 bases and J dropped 4 bases, with 15 bases sitting between them. The CDR3 has 14 amino acids. CDR1 is MNHEY, CDR2 SVGAGI, per germline. The DNA for the CDR3 is TGTGCCAGCAGGACCCAGGGGCGGAGCACTGAAGCTTTCTTT. Amino acid sequence: CASRTQGRSTEAFF.

This clone was detected once. V and J are TRBV7-9 and TRBJ2-1; no clear D gene. V was trimmed by 1 base and J by 1 base, leaving 5 bases between them. The germline CDR1 and CDR2 sequences are SEHNR and FQNEAQ (reference sequence). This CDR3 has 14 residues. CDR3 loop: CASSLGPSYNEQFF. CDR3 nucleotide sequence: TGTGCCAGCAGCTTAGGTCCGTCCTACAATGAGCAGTTCTTC. The variable domain in full, completed from reference TRBV7-9 and TRBJ2-1, reads DTGVSQNPRHKITKRGQNVTFRCDPISEHNRLYWYRQTLGQGPEFLTYFQNEAQLEKSRLLSDRFSAERPKGSFSTLEIQRTEQGDSAMYLCASSLGPSYNEQFFGPGTRLTVL.

V gene TRBV7-6 combines with J gene TRBJ1-1; no firm D call. The V gene's germline CDR1 is SGHVS and CDR2 FNYEAQ. Deletions cut 1 base from V and 4 bases from J, with 7 bases between. The CDR3 totals 13 residues. DNA of the CDR3: TGTGCCAGCAGCTTAGGGGAGGGCACTGAAGCTTTCTTT. Its translation is CASSLGEGTEAFF. The full variable domain, its missing parts supplied by reference TRBV7-6 and TRBJ1-1, is GAGVSQSPRYKVTKRGQDVALRCDPISGHVSLYWYRQALGQGPEFLTYFNYEAQQDKSGLPNDRFSAERPEGSISTLTIQRTEQRDSAMYRCASSLGEGTEAFFGQGTRLTVV.

The chain has TRBV10-3 and TRBJ1-2; a weak D match, TRBD1 (6 bases). The CDR3 is 13 amino acids. Germline CDR1 ENHRY, CDR2 SYGVKD. The V end was cut by 7 bases, the J end by 5 bases, with 14 bases between. CDR3 amino acids: CAIIEGGEYGYTF. The CDR3 DNA follows: TGTGCCATCATCGAGGGGGGGGAGTATGGCTACACCTTC.

This sequence joins TRBV9 and TRBJ2-7; possible D gene TRBD1, 5 bases. CDR1 is SGDLS, CDR2 YYNGEE, per germline. The length of the CDR3 is 14 residues. Trimming took off 0 bases at V and 4 bases at J, with 11 bases between the two ends. The CDR3 nucleotides read TGTGCCAGCAGCGTAGAGTCAGGGTGGTACGAGCAGTACTTC. Protein product: CASSVESGWYEQYF.

The chain links TRBV5-4 to TRBJ2-2, with a weak D call TRBD1 (5 bases). Trimming cost V 4 bases and J 3 bases, with 19 bases left between them. Germline loops: CDR1 SGHNT, CDR2 YYREEE (reference sequence). There are 17 residues in the CDR3. Here the CDR3 reads CASSAMVGEFYTGELFF. CDR3 bases: TGTGCCAGCAGCGCCATGGTAGGGGAATTTTACACCGGGGAGCTGTTTTTT.

The V call is TRBV5-6, the J call TRBJ2-1; TRBD1 matches at 7 bases. This CDR3 is 14 amino acids long. V lost 2 bases to trimming and J lost 5 bases; unmatched junction nucleotides: 4. Germline V gene lookup returns CDR1 SGHDT and CDR2 YYEEEE. This CDR3 reads CASSFGTDNNEQFF. For the CDR3, the DNA is TGTGCCAGCAGCTTCGGGACAGATAACAATGAGCAGTTCTTC.

The rearrangement links TRBV5-1 to TRBJ2-3; D unresolved. From germline, CDR1 is SGHRS and CDR2 YFSETQ. The CDR3 length is 15 residues. V was trimmed by 1 base and J by 0 bases, leaving 9 bases between them. CDR3 protein: CASSLRASSTDTQYF. The CDR3 nucleotides read TGCGCCAGCAGCTTGCGAGCATCTAGCACAGATACGCAGTATTTT.

The chain is built from TRBV7-9 and TRBJ1-3; D is perhaps TRBD1 (6 bases). Per the germline V gene, CDR1 is SEHNR and CDR2 is FQNEAQ (reference sequence). V was cut by 3 bases and J by 0 bases, with 12 bases left in between. The CDR3 totals 16 residues. CDR3 coding DNA: TGTGCCAGCAGCTTCCCCAGGGACAACTCTGGAAACACCATATATTTT. Amino acids: CASSFPRDNSGNTIYF.